This T cell receptor beta chain originates from a study of shared clonotypes between healthy human individuals. Study information: The study used three CD4 naive, three CD4 memory, two CD8 naive and one CD8 memory plate per donor.

As originally analysed: ImmunoSEQ supplied junction-only sequences lacking quality scores, so filtering was different. This table comes from immunoSEQ multiplex PCR, and its TCRdb copy is limited to in-frame clones, with some not included. V, J and clone size are those of that table, while D and trimming were read from the DNA. The sample has about 2.3 million clones, around 92% seen once. Trimming took 1 base from V and 4 from J; bases not matched to a gene: 5. CDR3 length equals 16 residues. The germline gives CDR1 SGHNT, CDR2 YYREEE (reference sequence). All donors were Caucasian adults living in Nashville, Tennessee. The investigators split CD4+ cells into a CD45RA+ naive subset and a CD45RA-negative memory subset.

The clonotype comes from a man aged 18 to 29 in good health. Some clones in this sample may be carry-over from other donors' samples. The rearrangement uses TRBV5-4 and TRBJ2-3; 11 bases are shared with TRBD2. Sequencing was carried out using naive CD4+ T cells from PBMCs. Indicated subset: CD45RA+ positively selected. The CDR3 coding sequence is TGTGCCAGCAGCTTGCATCTAGCGGGAGGCCCAGATACGCAGTATTTT. It yields the protein CASSLHLAGGPDTQYF.